Sequencing of this T cell receptor beta chain was carried out in a study of shared clonotypes between healthy human individuals. Study context: Donors consisted of two women and a few men between 18 and 49. The study's findings and limits: Naive subsets generally had larger estimated richness than memory subsets.

Of note for this clone: Its antigen remains unknown.

The test was conducted at deep level. The protocol was immunoSEQ multiplex PCR, while the TCRdb copy is restricted to in-frame clones and leaves out a portion. The sample shows 2 million or so clones, 85% to 95% of them seen only once. The sequenced sample was naive CD4+ T cells sorted from blood. Subset in this sample: CD45RA+ positively selected. The receptor's source is a man between 18 and 29 years old in good health.

The CDR3 DNA follows: TGCGCCAGCAGCTTGGTTCCAGGGGAAACTGAAGCTTTCTTT. It is translated as CASSLVPGETEAFF. This chain uses TRBV5-1 with TRBJ1-1, with D possibly being TRBD1 (6 bases). Between the trimmed V and J ends, which lost 0 bases and 5 bases, there was a span of 11 bases. The CDR3 sequence is 14 residues long. Germline CDR1 SGHRS, CDR2 YFSETQ.